The 2 T cell receptor beta chains reported below all come from one sample, sequenced in a study of Graves' ophthalmopathy and Graves' hyperthyroidism. CDR3 regions of TCR beta were amplified from RNA transcripts. Scientists carried out first-round RT-PCR using HTBI primers and then a second-round multiplex PCR. TCRdb called the multiplex PCR reads again in MiXCR, with one record for every CDR3 protein. The profile shows some 210,000 distinct CDR3 sequences, around 28% of them singletons. Sequencing input: peripheral blood. These receptor sequences come from a man in his fifties with Graves' ophthalmopathy.

This clonotype has ten or more counts. The rearrangement uses TRBV20-1 and TRBJ2-5; D is uncertain. The CDR3 loop spans 14 amino acids. Germline V gene data show CDR1 as DFQATT and CDR2 as SNEGSKA (reference sequence). Trimming left V 2 bases short and J 1 base short, with 11 bases between. CDR3 sequence: CSARNLNTQETQYF. The CDR3 coding sequence is TGCAGTGCTAGAAATTTGAACACCCAAGAGACCCAGTACTTC.

This clonotype was recorded many times. This chain connects TRBV28 to TRBJ1-3; the match to TRBD1 covers 8 bases. The CDR3 consists of 14 residues. The germline CDR1 and CDR2 sequences are MDHEN and SYDVKM. The V segment lost 5 bases and the J segment 5 bases; nucleotides outside the gene matches: 5. This chain's CDR3 is CASSGTGQRNTIYF. CDR3 bases: TGTGCCAGCAGTGGGACAGGACAAAGAAACACCATATATTTT.